The rows below give T cell receptor beta chains drawn from one sample of a study of blood T cell repertoires in COVID-19. Clones were read by immunoSEQ multiplex PCR, and TCRdb kept only the in-frame ones, dropping some. This sample has around 300,000 clones, with 89% found just once. The sample comprised PBMCs or T cells enriched from blood (not recorded which). The receptors shown here come from a woman in her thirties or forties who had recovered from COVID-19. Both conserved end residues are part of each CDR3. Each record gives: J gene, V gene, CDR3 protein.

J gene: TRBJ2-1
V gene: TRBV7-3
CDR3 protein: CASGLAGAHNEQFF

J gene: TRBJ2-5
V gene: TRBV19
CDR3 protein: CASSIHRGAGALQETQYF

J gene: TRBJ2-3
V gene: TRBV4-1
CDR3 protein: CASSQNSGLGTDTQYF

J gene: TRBJ2-3
V gene: TRBV27
CDR3 protein: CASRSGGSSTDTQYF

J gene: TRBJ2-7
V gene: TRBV27
CDR3 protein: CASSFTRGTVRGGYEQYF

J gene: TRBJ1-1
V gene: TRBV9
CDR3 protein: CASSPRGGAEAFF

J gene: TRBJ2-2
V gene: TRBV18
CDR3 protein: CASSPLDRAVSGELFF

J gene: TRBJ1-4
V gene: TRBV12-3/TRBV12-4
CDR3 protein: CASRGQGYEKLFF

J gene: TRBJ2-1
V gene: TRBV7-3
CDR3 protein: CASSQQTSGYPRFF

J gene: TRBJ2-7
V gene: TRBV10-3
CDR3 protein: CATGGSYEQYF

J gene: TRBJ1-2
V gene: TRBV4-1
CDR3 protein: CASSQGTGDFYGYTF

J gene: TRBJ1-5
V gene: TRBV19
CDR3 protein: CASSPGGTYSNQPQHF

J gene: TRBJ2-7
V gene: TRBV15
CDR3 protein: CATSREGVSYEQYF

J gene: TRBJ2-2
V gene: TRBV24-1
CDR3 protein: CATSDSRQGGTGELFF

J gene: TRBJ2-5
V gene: TRBV4-1
CDR3 protein: CASSQVPLRETQYF

J gene: TRBJ1-1
V gene: TRBV27
CDR3 protein: CASSSHRVIDTEAFF

J gene: TRBJ2-3
V gene: TRBV5-4
CDR3 protein: CASRPGQSTDTQYF

J gene: TRBJ2-7
V gene: TRBV3-1/TRBV3-2
CDR3 protein: CASSQRGGTEQYF

J gene: TRBJ1-5
V gene: TRBV5-8
CDR3 protein: CATHGHANQPQHF

J gene: TRBJ2-7
V gene: TRBV23-1
CDR3 protein: CASVRDSTYEQYF

J gene: TRBJ1-1
V gene: TRBV18
CDR3 protein: CASSPPRGQGPLNTEAFF

J gene: TRBJ2-1
V gene: TRBV19
CDR3 protein: CASSTRGNEQFF

J gene: TRBJ1-1
V gene: TRBV9
CDR3 protein: CASSAGGVLEGTEAFF

J gene: TRBJ1-1
V gene: TRBV6-5
CDR3 protein: CASSYSDRQDTEAFF

J gene: TRBJ2-6
V gene: TRBV9
CDR3 protein: CASSVGGWNSGANVLTF

J gene: TRBJ2-3
V gene: TRBV30
CDR3 protein: CAWTWAGGTDTQYF

J gene: TRBJ2-7
V gene: TRBV10-3
CDR3 protein: CAISDSGNEQYF

J gene: TRBJ2-4
V gene: TRBV20-1
CDR3 protein: CSASEGGLAKNIQYF

J gene: TRBJ2-1
V gene: TRBV27
CDR3 protein: CASSPARYEQFF

J gene: TRBJ2-2
V gene: TRBV24-1
CDR3 protein: CATSEHLVLVGLAGNTGELFF

J gene: TRBJ2-2
V gene: TRBV7-9
CDR3 protein: CASSLSGQLNTGELFF

J gene: TRBJ1-5
V gene: TRBV19
CDR3 protein: CASSTRTGDKGNQPQHF

J gene: TRBJ1-6
V gene: TRBV2
CDR3 protein: CASSEQGAGSPLHF

J gene: TRBJ2-1
V gene: TRBV11-3
CDR3 protein: CASSPGTSGSMYNEQFF

J gene: TRBJ1-4
V gene: TRBV2
CDR3 protein: CASSGIMGAEKLFF

J gene: TRBJ2-3
V gene: TRBV5-1
CDR3 protein: CASSLGTSGLTDTQYF

J gene: TRBJ1-1
V gene: TRBV2
CDR3 protein: CASSMGRGHLNTEAFF

J gene: TRBJ1-4
V gene: TRBV7-9
CDR3 protein: CASSPSGQGRNEKLFF

J gene: TRBJ1-1
V gene: TRBV10-1
CDR3 protein: CASSYTRDRGDTEAFF